This entry lists 12 T cell receptor beta chains sequenced from one sample in a study of shared clonotypes between healthy human individuals. The protocol was immunoSEQ multiplex PCR, while the TCRdb copy is restricted to in-frame clones and leaves out a portion. This table has 2 million to 2.5 million clones, around 90% appearing once. The sample taken for sequencing was naive CD4+ T cells from PBMCs. Documented subset: CD45RA+ positively selected. The receptors come from a man in his late teens or twenties in good health. Some clones in this sample may be carry-over from other donors' samples.

This clone has just one count. This chain joins TRBV11-1 and TRBJ2-5; TRBD2 is a possible D gene (6 bases). CDR3 length: 14 residues. CDR1 is SGHAT and CDR2 is FQDESV in the germline V gene (reference sequence). Trimming shortened V by 5 bases and J by 5 bases, and 15 bases separated the two germline ends. The CDR3 DNA reads TGTGCCAGCAGCCCACTAGCTACCTCGGAGACCCAGTACTTC. Translation gives CASSPLATSETQYF.

The chain employs TRBV27 and TRBJ2-7; unclear D gene. There are 15 residues in the CDR3. Trimming cost V 5 bases and J 1 base, with 15 bases left between them. CDR1 and CDR2 from the germline V gene are MNHEY and SMNVEV (reference sequence). In DNA, the CDR3 is TGTGCCAGCAGTCCGGCGGCACTGGGATCCTACGAGCAGTACTTC. Protein sequence: CASSPAALGSYEQYF.

This clone was seen only a few times. The V and J genes are TRBV27 and TRBJ2-7; no reliable D call. CDR3 length equals 15 residues. With 4 bases removed from V and 5 bases from J, the gap between germline ends came to 18 bases. CDR1 MNHEY and CDR2 SMNVEV come from the germline V gene (reference sequence). The DNA of the CDR3 is TGTGCCAGCAGTTATGCGTCCCGGGCTAGGAACGAGCAGTACTTC. Protein product: CASSYASRARNEQYF.

V and J are TRBV7-3 and TRBJ2-1; 10 nucleotides align to TRBD2. V lost 5 bases, J lost 7 bases, and 8 bases stayed unmatched. The CDR3 has 15 residues. Germline CDR1 reads SGHTA; CDR2 reads FQGTGA. The CDR3 sequence: CASSAAGGPVNEQFF. The CDR3 region has the DNA TGTGCCAGCAGCGCAGCGGGAGGGCCGGTGAATGAGCAGTTCTTC.

The chain links TRBV7-3 to TRBJ2-2, with TRBD2 matching over 7 bases. CDR3 size: 14 residues. Germline CDR1 reads SGHTA; CDR2 reads FQGTGA. Trimming at V came to 8 bases and at J to 7 bases, leaving 10 bases not matched to a gene. The CDR3 loop reads CASFGLVRIGELFF. CDR3 nucleotide sequence: TGTGCCAGCTTCGGACTAGTCCGGATCGGGGAGCTGTTTTTT.

The chain couples TRBV7-9 to TRBJ2-2, with D perhaps given as TRBD1 or TRBD2 (5 bases each). Germline CDR1 and CDR2: SEHNR and FQNEAQ (reference sequence). There are 15 residues in the CDR3. Trimming stripped 8 bases from V and 0 bases from J, with 13 bases between. CDR3 region: CASGGANSNTGELFF. The CDR3 region has the DNA TGTGCCAGCGGGGGAGCGAACTCGAACACCGGGGAGCTGTTTTTT.

V is TRBV7-3 and J is TRBJ2-1, with D tentatively TRBD2 (6 bases). The CDR3 loop spans 15 amino acids. Germline-derived CDR1 and CDR2 are SGHTA and FQGTGA. V was clipped by 0 bases and J by 6 bases, with 12 bases between them. Written as DNA, the CDR3 is TGTGCCAGCAGCTTAACCAATTGGGGACTCAATGAGCAGTTCTTC. Translating it yields CASSLTNWGLNEQFF.

The V call is TRBV6-1, the J call TRBJ2-5; 8 bases fit TRBD1. Germline V lookup: CDR1 MNHNS, CDR2 SASEGT. With 5 bases clipped from V and 5 bases from J, the junction kept 10 bases outside the gene matches. The CDR3 loop spans 15 amino acids. CDR3: CASSNTGGRLETQYF. DNA of the CDR3: TGTGCCAGCAGTAATACAGGGGGGAGGTTGGAGACCCAGTACTTC.

J is TRBJ1-4 and V is TRBV30, with D perhaps TRBD1 (5 bases). CDR3 length: 15 amino acids. Trimming shortened V by 2 bases and J by 4 bases, and 14 bases separated the two germline ends. Germline V gene lookup returns CDR1 GTSNPN and CDR2 SVGIG (reference sequence). The CDR3, as DNA: TGTGCCTGGAGTACGGGGACGGTCGATAATGAAAAACTGTTTTTT. It specifies CAWSTGTVDNEKLFF. Using reference TRBV30 and TRBJ1-4 for the parts outside the CDR3, the full variable domain is SQTIHQWPATLVQPVGSPLSLECTVEGTSNPNLYWYRQAAGRGLQLLFYSVGIGQISSEVPQNLSASRPQDRQFILSSKKLLLSDSGFYLCAWSTGTVDNEKLFFGSGTQLSVL.

The gene calls are TRBV7-9 and TRBJ1-2, with D tentatively TRBD1 (6 bases). With 7 bases removed from V and 4 bases from J, the gap between germline ends came to 16 bases. Germline V gene lookup returns CDR1 SEHNR and CDR2 FQNEAQ (reference sequence). CDR3 size: 14 residues. CDR3 nucleotides: TGTGCCAGCAAACGGGCAGGGGAAGTCTATGGCTACACCTTC. It specifies CASKRAGEVYGYTF.

This clone was seen a single time. The rearrangement links TRBV28 to TRBJ2-2, with D perhaps matching TRBD1 (5 bases). V was clipped by 7 bases and J by 2 bases, with 8 bases between them. This CDR3 region has 13 residues. In germline, CDR1 is MDHEN, CDR2 SYDVKM. The CDR3 bases are TGTGCCAGCAAAGACAGTAACACCGGGGAGCTGTTTTTT. It specifies CASKDSNTGELFF.

The chain uses TRBV7-9 and TRBJ1-6; no clear D. The CDR3 is made up of 12 amino acids. Trimming left V 5 bases short and J 9 bases short, with 8 bases between. From germline, CDR1 is SEHNR and CDR2 FQNEAQ (reference sequence). The CDR3 DNA reads as TGTGCCAGCAGCCAAAGTAGTTCACCCCTCCACTTT. Amino acid sequence: CASSQSSSPLHF. Drawing the rest from reference TRBV7-9 and TRBJ1-6, the complete variable domain is DTGVSQNPRHKITKRGQNVTFRCDPISEHNRLYWYRQTLGQGPEFLTYFQNEAQLEKSRLLSDRFSAERPKGSFSTLEIQRTEQGDSAMYLCASSQSSSPLHFGNGTRLTVT.